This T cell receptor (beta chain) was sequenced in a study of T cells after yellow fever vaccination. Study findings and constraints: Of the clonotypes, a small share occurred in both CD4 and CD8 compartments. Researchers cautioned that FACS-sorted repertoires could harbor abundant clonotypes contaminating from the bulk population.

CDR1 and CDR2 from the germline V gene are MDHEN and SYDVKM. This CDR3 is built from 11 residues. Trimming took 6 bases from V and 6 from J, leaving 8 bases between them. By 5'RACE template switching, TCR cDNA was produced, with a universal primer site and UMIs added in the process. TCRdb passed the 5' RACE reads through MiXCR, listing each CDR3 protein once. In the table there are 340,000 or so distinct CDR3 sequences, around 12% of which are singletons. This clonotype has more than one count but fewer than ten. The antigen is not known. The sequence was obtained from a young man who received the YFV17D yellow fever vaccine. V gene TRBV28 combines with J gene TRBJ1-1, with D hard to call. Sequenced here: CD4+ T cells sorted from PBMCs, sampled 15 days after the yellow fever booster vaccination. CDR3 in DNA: TGTGCCAGCAGACGGAGCCCTGAAGCTTTCTTT. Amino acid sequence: CASRRSPEAFF. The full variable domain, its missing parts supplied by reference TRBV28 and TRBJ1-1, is DVKVTQSSRYLVKRTGEKVFLECVQDMDHENMFWYRQDPGLGLRLIYFSYDVKMKEKGDIPEGYSVSREKKERFSLILESASTNQTSMYLCASRRSPEAFFGQGTRLTVV.